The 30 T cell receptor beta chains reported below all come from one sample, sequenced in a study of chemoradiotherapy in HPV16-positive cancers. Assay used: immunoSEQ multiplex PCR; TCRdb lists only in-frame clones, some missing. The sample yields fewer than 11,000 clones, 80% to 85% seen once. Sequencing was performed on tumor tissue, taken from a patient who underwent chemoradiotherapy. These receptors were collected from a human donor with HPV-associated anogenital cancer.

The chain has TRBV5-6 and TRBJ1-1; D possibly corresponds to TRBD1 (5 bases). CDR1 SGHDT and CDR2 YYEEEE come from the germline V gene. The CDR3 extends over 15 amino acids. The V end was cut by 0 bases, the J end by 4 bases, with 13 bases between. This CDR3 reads CASSLDPGTGTEAFF. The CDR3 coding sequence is TGTGCCAGCAGCTTGGATCCGGGAACAGGCACTGAAGCTTTCTTT. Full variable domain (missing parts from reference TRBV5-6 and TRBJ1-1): DAGVTQSPTHLIKTRGQQVTLRCSPKSGHDTVSWYQQALGQGPQFIFQYYEEEERQRGNFPDRFSGHQFPNYSSELNVNALLLGDSALYLCASSLDPGTGTEAFFGQGTRLTVV.

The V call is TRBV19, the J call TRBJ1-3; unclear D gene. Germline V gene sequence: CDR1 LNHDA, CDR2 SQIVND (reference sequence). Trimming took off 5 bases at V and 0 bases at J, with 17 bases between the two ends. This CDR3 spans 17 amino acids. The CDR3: CASSSPGRINSGNTIYF. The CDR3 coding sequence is TGTGCCAGTAGTTCCCCCGGACGGATTAACTCTGGAAACACCATATATTTT.

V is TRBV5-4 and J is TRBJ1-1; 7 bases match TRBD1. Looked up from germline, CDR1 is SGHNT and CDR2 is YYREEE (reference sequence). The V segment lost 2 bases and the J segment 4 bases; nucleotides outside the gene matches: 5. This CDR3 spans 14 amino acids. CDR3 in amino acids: CASSLNRGLTEAFF. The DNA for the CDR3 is TGTGCCAGCAGCTTAAACAGGGGCCTCACTGAAGCTTTCTTT.

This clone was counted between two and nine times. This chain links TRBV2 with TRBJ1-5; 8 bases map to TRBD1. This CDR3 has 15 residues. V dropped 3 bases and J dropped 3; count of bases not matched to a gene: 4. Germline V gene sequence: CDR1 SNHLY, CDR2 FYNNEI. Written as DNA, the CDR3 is TGTGCCAGCAGTGATGGGACAGGCCACAATCAGCCCCAGCATTTT. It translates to CASSDGTGHNQPQHF.

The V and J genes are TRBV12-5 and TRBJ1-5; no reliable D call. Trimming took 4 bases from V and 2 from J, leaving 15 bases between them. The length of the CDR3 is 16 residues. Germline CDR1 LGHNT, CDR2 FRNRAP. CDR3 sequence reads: CASGSPRGFGNQPQHF. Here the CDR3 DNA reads TGTGCTAGTGGTTCCCCCCGCGGGTTCGGCAATCAGCCCCAGCATTTT.

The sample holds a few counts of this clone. The CDR3 protein is CASSLGTAIYGYTF. The CDR3 DNA sequence: TGTGCCAGCAGTTTAGGTACGGCGATCTATGGCTACACCTTC. This chain uses TRBV28 with TRBJ1-2; D is undetermined. The germline V gene encodes CDR1 MDHEN and CDR2 SYDVKM. V shed 2 bases and J shed 4 bases, with 11 bases lying between them. The CDR3 length is 14 residues.

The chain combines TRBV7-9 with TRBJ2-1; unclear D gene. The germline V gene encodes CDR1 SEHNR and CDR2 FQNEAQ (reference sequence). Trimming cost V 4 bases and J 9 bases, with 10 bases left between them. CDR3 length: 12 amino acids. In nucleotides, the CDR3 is TGTGCCAGCAGCTCAGCTATGGCTGAGCAGTTCTTC. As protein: CASSSAMAEQFF.

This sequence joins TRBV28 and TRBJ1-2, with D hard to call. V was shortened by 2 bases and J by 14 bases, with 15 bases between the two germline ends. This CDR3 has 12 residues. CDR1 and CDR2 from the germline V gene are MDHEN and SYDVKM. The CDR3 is CASSLGGRGFTF. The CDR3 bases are TGTGCCAGCAGTTTAGGAGGTAGAGGGTTTACCTTC.

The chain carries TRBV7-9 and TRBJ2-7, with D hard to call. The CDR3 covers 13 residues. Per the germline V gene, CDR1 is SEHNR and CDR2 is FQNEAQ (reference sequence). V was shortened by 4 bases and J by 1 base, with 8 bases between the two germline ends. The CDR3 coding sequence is TGTGCCAGCAGCTCACGCAGATCCTACGAGCAGTACTTC. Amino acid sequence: CASSSRRSYEQYF.

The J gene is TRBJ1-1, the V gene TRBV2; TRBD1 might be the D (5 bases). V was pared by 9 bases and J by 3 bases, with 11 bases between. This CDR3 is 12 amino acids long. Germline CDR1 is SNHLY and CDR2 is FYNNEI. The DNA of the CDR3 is TGTGCCAGAGGGGAGGTTGACACTGAAGCTTTCTTT. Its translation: CARGEVDTEAFF.

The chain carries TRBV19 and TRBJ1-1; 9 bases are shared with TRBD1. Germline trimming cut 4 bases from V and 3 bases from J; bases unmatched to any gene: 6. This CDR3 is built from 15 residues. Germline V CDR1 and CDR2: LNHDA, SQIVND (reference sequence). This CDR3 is CASSRGDRADTEAFF. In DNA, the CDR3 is TGTGCCAGTAGTAGAGGGGACAGGGCGGACACTGAAGCTTTCTTT.

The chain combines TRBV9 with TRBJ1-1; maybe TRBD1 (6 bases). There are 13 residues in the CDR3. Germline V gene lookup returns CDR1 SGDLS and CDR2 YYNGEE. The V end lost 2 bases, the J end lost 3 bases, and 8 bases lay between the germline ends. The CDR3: CASSVSGDTEAFF. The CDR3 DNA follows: TGTGCCAGCAGCGTTTCAGGGGACACTGAAGCTTTCTTT.

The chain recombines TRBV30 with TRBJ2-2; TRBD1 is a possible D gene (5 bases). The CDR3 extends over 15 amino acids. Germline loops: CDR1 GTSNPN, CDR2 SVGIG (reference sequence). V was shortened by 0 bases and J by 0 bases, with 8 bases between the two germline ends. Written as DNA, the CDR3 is TGTGCCTGGAGTGTTCAGGGATCGAACACCGGGGAGCTGTTTTTT. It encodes CAWSVQGSNTGELFF.

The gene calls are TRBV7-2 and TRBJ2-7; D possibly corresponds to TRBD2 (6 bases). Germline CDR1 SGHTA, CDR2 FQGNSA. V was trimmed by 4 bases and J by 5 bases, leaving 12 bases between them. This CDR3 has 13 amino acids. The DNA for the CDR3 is TGTGCCAGCAGCTCGTCCGGGGGAAACGAGCAGTACTTC. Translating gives CASSSSGGNEQYF.

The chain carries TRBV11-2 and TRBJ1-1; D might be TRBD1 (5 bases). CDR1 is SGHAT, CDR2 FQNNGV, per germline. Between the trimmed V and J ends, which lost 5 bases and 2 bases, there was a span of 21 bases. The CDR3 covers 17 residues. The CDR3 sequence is CASSAWLDGTANTEAFF. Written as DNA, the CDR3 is TGTGCCAGCAGCGCTTGGCTGGACGGGACGGCTAACACTGAAGCTTTCTTT.

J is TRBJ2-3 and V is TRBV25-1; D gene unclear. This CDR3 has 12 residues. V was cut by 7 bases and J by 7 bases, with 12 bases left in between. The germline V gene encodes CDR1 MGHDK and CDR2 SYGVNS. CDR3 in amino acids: CASKHDPHTQYF. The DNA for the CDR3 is TGTGCCAGCAAACATGACCCCCATACGCAGTATTTT.

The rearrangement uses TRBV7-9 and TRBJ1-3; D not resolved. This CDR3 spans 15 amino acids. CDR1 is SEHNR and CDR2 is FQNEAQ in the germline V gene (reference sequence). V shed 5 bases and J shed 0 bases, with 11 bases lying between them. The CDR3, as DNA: TGTGCCAGCAGCCGGAAAGTCGGCTCTGGAAACACCATATATTTT. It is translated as CASSRKVGSGNTIYF.

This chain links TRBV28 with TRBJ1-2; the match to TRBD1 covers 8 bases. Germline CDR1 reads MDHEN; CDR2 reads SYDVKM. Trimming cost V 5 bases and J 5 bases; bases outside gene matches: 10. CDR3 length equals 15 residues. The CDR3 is CASSPRTGSGYGYTF. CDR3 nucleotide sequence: TGTGCCAGCAGTCCTAGGACAGGGTCGGGGTATGGCTACACCTTC.

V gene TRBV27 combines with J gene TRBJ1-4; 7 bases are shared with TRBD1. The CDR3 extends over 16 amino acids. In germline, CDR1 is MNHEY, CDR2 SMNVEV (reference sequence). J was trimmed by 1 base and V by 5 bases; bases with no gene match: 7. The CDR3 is CASSPGTELTNEKLFF. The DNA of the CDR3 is TGTGCCAGCAGTCCTGGGACAGAGCTAACTAATGAAAAACTGTTTTTT.

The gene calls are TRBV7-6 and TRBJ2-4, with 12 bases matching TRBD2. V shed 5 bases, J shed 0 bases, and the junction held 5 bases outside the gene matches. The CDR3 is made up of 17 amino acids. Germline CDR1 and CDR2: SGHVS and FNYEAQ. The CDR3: CASSPGLAGLAKNIQYF. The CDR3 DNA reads TGTGCCAGCAGCCCGGGACTAGCGGGTTTAGCCAAAAACATTCAGTACTTC.

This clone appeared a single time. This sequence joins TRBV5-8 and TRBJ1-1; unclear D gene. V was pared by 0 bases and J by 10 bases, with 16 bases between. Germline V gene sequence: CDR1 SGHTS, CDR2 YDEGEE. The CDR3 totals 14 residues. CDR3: CASSLGHSGSGAFF. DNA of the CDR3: TGTGCCAGCAGCTTGGGCCACTCGGGGAGTGGAGCTTTCTTT.

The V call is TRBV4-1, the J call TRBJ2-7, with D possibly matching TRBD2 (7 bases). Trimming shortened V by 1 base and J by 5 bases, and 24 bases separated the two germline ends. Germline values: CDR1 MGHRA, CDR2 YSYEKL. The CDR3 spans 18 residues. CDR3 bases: TGCGCCAGCAGCCAAGTGGGGGGGTCAGGGGCGGCGAAGCACGAGCAGTACTTC. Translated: CASSQVGGSGAAKHEQYF.

The CDR3 DNA is TGTGCCATCAGTGACAGGGCAGAAACTTCCGAGCAGTACTTC. As protein: CAISDRAETSEQYF. The chain links TRBV10-3 to TRBJ2-7; D is possibly TRBD1 (5 bases). The CDR3 length is 14 residues. Germline CDR1 reads ENHRY; CDR2 reads SYGVKD. V lost 3 bases and J 6 bases, leaving 15 bases between the germline ends.

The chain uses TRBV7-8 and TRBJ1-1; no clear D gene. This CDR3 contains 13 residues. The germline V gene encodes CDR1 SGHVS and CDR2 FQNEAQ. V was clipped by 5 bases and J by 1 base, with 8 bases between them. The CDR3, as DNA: TGTGCCAGCAGCACTCGTCCGAACACTGAAGCTTTCTTT. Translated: CASSTRPNTEAFF.

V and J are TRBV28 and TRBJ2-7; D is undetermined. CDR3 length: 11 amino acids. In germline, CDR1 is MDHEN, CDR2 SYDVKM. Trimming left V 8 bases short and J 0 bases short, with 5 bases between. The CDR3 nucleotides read TGTGCCAGCCACAGCTCCTACGAGCAGTACTTC. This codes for CASHSSYEQYF.

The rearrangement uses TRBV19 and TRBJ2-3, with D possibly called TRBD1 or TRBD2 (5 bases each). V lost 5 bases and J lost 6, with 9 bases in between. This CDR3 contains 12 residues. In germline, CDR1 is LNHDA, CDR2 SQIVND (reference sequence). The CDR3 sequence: CASSFEGDTQYF. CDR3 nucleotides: TGTGCCAGTAGTTTCGAGGGGGATACGCAGTATTTT. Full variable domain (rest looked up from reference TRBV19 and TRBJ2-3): DGGITQSPKYLFRKEGQNVTLSCEQNLNHDAMYWYRQDPGQGLRLIYYSQIVNDFQKGDIAEGYSVSREKKESFPLTVTSAQKNPTAFYLCASSFEGDTQYFGPGTRLTVL.

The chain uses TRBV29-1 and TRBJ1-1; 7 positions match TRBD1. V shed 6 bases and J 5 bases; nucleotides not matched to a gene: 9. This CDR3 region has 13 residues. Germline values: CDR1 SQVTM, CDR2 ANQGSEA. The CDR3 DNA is TGCAGCGTCGGCCAGGGGGGAGGGACTGAAGCTTTCTTT. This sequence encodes CSVGQGGGTEAFF.

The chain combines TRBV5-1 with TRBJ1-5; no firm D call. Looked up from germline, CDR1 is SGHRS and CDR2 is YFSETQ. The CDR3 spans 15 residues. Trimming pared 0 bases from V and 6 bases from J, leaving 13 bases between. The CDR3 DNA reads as TGCGCCAGCAGCTTGGCTGTTCGCGACTGTCAGCCCCAGCATTTT. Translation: CASSLAVRDCQPQHF.

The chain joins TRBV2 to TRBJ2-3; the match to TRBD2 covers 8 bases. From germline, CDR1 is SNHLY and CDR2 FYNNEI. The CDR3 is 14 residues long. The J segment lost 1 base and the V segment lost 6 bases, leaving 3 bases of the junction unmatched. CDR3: CASSPGGGTDTQYF. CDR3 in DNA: TGTGCCAGCAGCCCGGGAGGGGGCACAGATACGCAGTATTTT.

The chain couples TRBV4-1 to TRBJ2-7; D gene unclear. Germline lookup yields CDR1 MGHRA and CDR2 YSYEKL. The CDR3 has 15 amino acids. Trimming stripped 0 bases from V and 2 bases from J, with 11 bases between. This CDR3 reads CASSQDLRVTYEQYF. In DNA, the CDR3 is TGCGCCAGCAGCCAAGATCTTAGGGTGACCTACGAGCAGTACTTC.